The 3 T cell receptor beta chains given below trace back to one sample, sequenced in a study of blood T cell repertoires in COVID-19 (dated by TCRdb to the early 2020s). The receptor library was made with the immunoSEQ multiplex PCR assay. TCRdb re-hosts the immuneACCESS table, in-frame sequences only. Its copies lack some clones; in the studies checked, an unresolved V gene accounts for under half of them, and the cause for the rest is not known. This sample comprises around 300,000 clones, around 90% of them detected only once. Approximately 2.2% of the sample is held by the ten biggest clonotypes. Input material: peripheral blood. These receptors originate from a man aged 18 to 30 with active or convalescent COVID-19.

V and J are TRBV27 and TRBJ1-1; no definite D call. Germline assignment: CDR1 MNHEY and CDR2 SMNVEV (reference sequence). Trimming stripped 5 bases from V and 7 bases from J, with 8 bases between. The CDR3 is 11 residues long. The CDR3 bases are TGTGCCAGCAGTCGCGGTCTTGAAGCTTTCTTT. Its translation is CASSRGLEAFF.

This clone was counted once. The CDR3 reads CASSLSGGRVGTDTQYF. The CDR3 DNA sequence: TGTGCCAGCAGCTTATCGGGGGGGCGGGTTGGCACAGATACGCAGTATTTT. This chain links TRBV7-2 with TRBJ2-3, with 8 bases lining up with TRBD2. Germline lookup yields CDR1 SGHTA and CDR2 FQGNSA. V shed 2 bases, J shed 1 base, and the junction held 8 bases outside the gene matches. There are 17 residues in the CDR3.

This chain connects TRBV2 to TRBJ1-4, with TRBD1 matching over 8 bases. CDR1 and CDR2 (germline): SNHLY, FYNNEI. The CDR3 is 15 residues long. Trimming at V came to 2 bases and at J to 7 bases, leaving 6 bases not matched to a gene. CDR3 loop: CASSEQGALSEKLFF. In nucleotides, the CDR3 is TGTGCCAGCAGTGAACAGGGGGCTTTGAGTGAAAAACTGTTTTTT.